Shown below are 4 T cell receptor beta chains from a single sample sequenced in a study of response to subunit inactivated influenza vaccine. MiXCR, applied by TCRdb to the RT-PCR reads, yields one record per CDR3 protein. The sample consists of around 850,000 distinct CDR3 sequences, around 20% of them appearing once. The sequences come from PBMCs from blood, collected 4 to 6 days after vaccination. The receptors were sampled from a man in his forties or fifties who received an inactivated influenza vaccine.

This clonotype was detected a few times. The rearrangement uses TRBV4-1 and TRBJ1-2, with a tentative D call TRBD1 (5 bases). Germline-derived CDR1 and CDR2 are MGHRA and YSYEKL. The germline V and J ends were trimmed by 2 bases and 5 bases, with 9 bases remaining between them. The CDR3 totals 13 residues. CDR3 in amino acids: CASSQPREYGYTF. CDR3 nucleotide sequence: TGCGCCAGCAGCCAACCCAGGGAGTATGGCTACACCTTC.

This chain connects TRBV20-1 to TRBJ2-1, with D possibly TRBD1 on 6 matching bases. Trimming shortened V by 6 bases and J by 4 bases, and 16 bases separated the two germline ends. This CDR3 contains 14 residues. Germline V gene sequence: CDR1 DFQATT, CDR2 SNEGSKA (reference sequence). The CDR3 DNA reads as TGCAGTGCAAAGAGGGGGACCGGGTACAATGAGCAGTTCTTC. This gives the protein CSAKRGTGYNEQFF.

The chain is built from TRBV5-1 and TRBJ2-3; 7 nucleotides line up with TRBD2. The CDR3 length is 15 residues. In germline, CDR1 is SGHRS, CDR2 YFSETQ. With 0 bases clipped from V and 5 bases from J, the junction kept 6 bases outside the gene matches. The DNA for the CDR3 is TGCGCCAGCAGCTTGGGGGACTACTATGGAGATACGCAGTATTTT. It encodes CASSLGDYYGDTQYF.

The CDR3 loop reads CASSPSHLGTGQDTQYF. In nucleotides, the CDR3 is TGTGCCAGCAGCCCGTCCCACCTAGGGACAGGGCAAGATACGCAGTATTTT. The V and J genes are TRBV3-1 and TRBJ2-3; TRBD1 aligns across 9 bases. Germline CDR1 LGHDT, CDR2 YNNKEL (reference sequence). J lost 5 bases, V lost 4 bases, and 13 bases had no gene match. This CDR3 contains 17 residues.